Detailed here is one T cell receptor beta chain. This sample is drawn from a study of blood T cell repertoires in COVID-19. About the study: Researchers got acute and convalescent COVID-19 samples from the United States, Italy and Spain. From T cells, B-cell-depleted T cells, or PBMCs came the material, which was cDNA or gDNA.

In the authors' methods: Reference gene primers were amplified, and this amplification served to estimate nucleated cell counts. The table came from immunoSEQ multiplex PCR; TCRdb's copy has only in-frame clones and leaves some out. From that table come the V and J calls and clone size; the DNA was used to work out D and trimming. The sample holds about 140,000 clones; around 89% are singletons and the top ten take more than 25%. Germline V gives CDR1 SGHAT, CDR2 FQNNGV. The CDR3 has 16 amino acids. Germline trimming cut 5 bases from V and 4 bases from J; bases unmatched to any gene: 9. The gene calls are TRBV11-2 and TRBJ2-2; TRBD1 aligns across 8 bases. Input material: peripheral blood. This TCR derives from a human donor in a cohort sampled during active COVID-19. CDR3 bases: TGTGCCAGCAGCCCCAGGGACAGGATGTTCACCGGGGAGCTGTTTTTT. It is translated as CASSPRDRMFTGELFF.